Each of the 7 T cell receptor beta chains below was sequenced from the same sample in a study of identical twins. In TCRdb, the 5' RACE reads were re-called with MiXCR into one record per CDR3 protein. The repertoire holds about 890,000 distinct CDR3 sequences, with about 12% as singletons. This sample was shared with a second study, whose subject was yellow fever vaccine responses in identical twins.

Input material: PBMCs. All receptors come from a woman aged 18-29 years in good health.

This clonotype was picked up a small number of times. The chain couples TRBV5-1 to TRBJ1-6, with unresolved D. This CDR3 is built from 15 residues. V dropped 1 base and J dropped 0 bases, with 5 bases sitting between them. Germline CDR1 reads SGHRS; CDR2 reads YFSETQ. CDR3 sequence (DNA): TGCGCCAGCAGCTTGACCAACTCCTATAATTCACCCCTCCACTTT. Translation gives CASSLTNSYNSPLHF.

This clonotype was recorded a few times. The rearrangement joins TRBV14 to TRBJ2-7; 11 bases align to TRBD2. Germline assignment: CDR1 SGHDN and CDR2 FVKESK. The CDR3 has 15 amino acids. V lost 1 base and J lost 7; bases outside the gene matches: 6. The CDR3 reads CASSQVLAGASEQYF. CDR3 sequence (DNA): TGTGCCAGCAGCCAAGTACTAGCGGGAGCAAGTGAGCAGTACTTC.

This clonotype has a handful of counts. The CDR3 here is CASSSGQVGIMNTEAFF. DNA for the CDR3: TGCGCCAGCAGCTCGGGACAGGTGGGGATCATGAACACTGAAGCTTTCTTT. V and J are TRBV5-1 and TRBJ1-1; 8 nucleotides agree with TRBD1. After removal of 3 bases from V and 0 bases from J, the junction contained 10 bases not matched to a gene. The V gene's germline CDR1 is SGHRS and CDR2 YFSETQ. This CDR3 is 17 amino acids long.

The chain joins TRBV28 to TRBJ1-1; 8 bases map to TRBD1. The ends lost 6 bases at V and 1 base at J; junction bases unmatched: 7. Germline CDR1 and CDR2: MDHEN and SYDVKM. The length of the CDR3 is 15 residues. The CDR3 spells CASSFAGGRNTEAFF. Written as DNA, the CDR3 is TGTGCCAGCAGCTTTGCAGGGGGCAGGAACACTGAAGCTTTCTTT.

This clonotype was recorded a few times. The chain links TRBV12-3 or TRBV12-4 to TRBJ1-2; D call uncertain. The CDR3 is 13 amino acids. V dropped 3 bases and J dropped 6 bases, with 11 bases sitting between them. In DNA, the CDR3 is TGTGCCAGCAGTTTTGGGTTTTCGGATGGCTACACCTTC. Protein product: CASSFGFSDGYTF.

The chain recombines TRBV12-3 or TRBV12-4 with TRBJ1-1, with D maybe TRBD1 (5 bases). With 7 bases removed from V and 3 bases from J, the gap between germline ends came to 15 bases. The CDR3 covers 14 residues. CDR3 protein: CASNPGAGDTEAFF. The CDR3 region has the DNA TGTGCCAGCAACCCCGGGGCTGGTGACACTGAAGCTTTCTTT.

This chain joins TRBV20-1 and TRBJ2-7; 8 bases agree with TRBD1. Trimming at V came to 0 bases and at J to 5 bases, leaving 6 bases not matched to a gene. Germline V lookup: CDR1 DFQATT, CDR2 SNEGSKA (reference sequence). This CDR3 is built from 14 residues. The CDR3 DNA reads as TGCAGTGCTAGAGATCACAGGGGGTCGAACGAGCAGTACTTC. Translating it yields CSARDHRGSNEQYF.